Listed below are T cell receptor beta chains from one sample, sequenced in a study of spatial heterogeneity in lung cancer. Using its own MiXCR run on the 5' RACE reads, TCRdb lists one record per CDR3 protein. The sample lists around 120,000 distinct CDR3 sequences, less than 15% occurring once. The material sequenced was PBMCs, taken at follow-up. The source of these receptors is a male donor with early-stage non-small cell lung cancer. Both conserved end residues are part of each CDR3. The D gene is left open where the match is weak. Clone size is shown for a subset of rows, as once, few, many or a class of expanded clone.

V: TRBV4-1; D: -; length: 13; size: -; J: TRBJ1-1; CDR3: CASSQAQGTEAFF; DNA: TGCGCCAGCAGCCAAGCGCAGGGTACTGAAGCTTTCTTT
V: TRBV7-6; D: -; length: 16; size: few; J: TRBJ2-1; CDR3: CASSSYKVHSYNEQFF; DNA: TGTGCCAGCAGCTCTTATAAAGTACACTCCTACAATGAGCAGTTCTTC
V: TRBV5-5; D: -; length: 15; size: -; J: TRBJ1-1; CDR3: CTSSLVGSMNTEAFF; DNA: TGTACCAGCAGCTTGGTTGGCAGCATGAACACTGAAGCTTTCTTT
V: TRBV20-1; D: -; length: 16; size: few; J: TRBJ1-1; CDR3: CSARDRSRRMNTEAFF; DNA: TGCAGTGCTAGAGATCGTAGCAGGCGCATGAACACTGAAGCTTTCTTT
V: TRBV24-1; D: -; length: 13; size: many; J: TRBJ2-1; CDR3: CATTGSGRNEQFF; DNA: TGTGCCACCACCGGGTCAGGGCGCAATGAGCAGTTCTTC
V: TRBV28; D: -; length: 13; size: -; J: TRBJ1-1; CDR3: CASTDTRDTEAFF; DNA: TGTGCCAGCACCGATACCCGGGACACTGAAGCTTTCTTT
V: TRBV7-2; D: -; length: 15; size: many; J: TRBJ1-1; CDR3: CASSLSGATNTEAFF; DNA: TGTGCCAGCAGCTTATCAGGGGCGACGAACACTGAAGCTTTCTTT
V: TRBV6-6; D: TRBD1; length: 13; size: few; J: TRBJ1-1; CDR3: CASSSLQGSEAFF; DNA: TGTGCCAGCAGTTCTCTACAGGGGTCTGAAGCTTTCTTT
V: TRBV6-2/TRBV6-3; D: -; length: 15; size: few; J: TRBJ2-1; CDR3: CASSQEASSYNEQFF; DNA: TGTGCCAGCAGTCAGGAGGCGAGCTCCTACAATGAGCAGTTCTTC
V: TRBV11-2; D: TRBD1; length: 13; size: -; J: TRBJ2-7; CDR3: CASSFSFGQGCSF; DNA: TGTGCCAGCAGCTTTTCATTCGGACAGGGATGTAGCTTC
V: TRBV7-2; D: -; length: 14; size: few; J: TRBJ2-7; CDR3: CASSPTARAYEQYF; DNA: TGTGCCAGCAGCCCGACGGCCAGGGCCTACGAGCAGTACTTC
V: TRBV28; D: -; length: 11; size: many; J: TRBJ1-1; CDR3: CASAVNTEAFF; DNA: TGTGCCAGCGCGGTGAACACTGAAGCTTTCTTT
V: TRBV29-1; D: -; length: 13; size: -; J: TRBJ1-5; CDR3: CSAQDHINQPQHF; DNA: TGCAGCGCCCAGGACCATATCAATCAGCCCCAGCATTTT
V: TRBV6-2/TRBV6-3; D: TRBD1; length: 12; size: -; J: TRBJ2-1; CDR3: CASSYHPDREFF; DNA: TGTGCCAGCAGTTACCACCCGGACAGGGAGTTCTTC
V: TRBV5-1; D: -; length: 15; size: -; J: TRBJ2-2; CDR3: CASSLGTVNTGELFF; DNA: TGCGCCAGCAGCTTGGGGACAGTGAACACCGGGGAGCTGTTTTTT
V: TRBV24-1; D: TRBD1; length: 16; size: few; J: TRBJ1-5; CDR3: CATSDHRQGDNQPQHF; DNA: TGTGCCACCAGTGATCACCGACAGGGTGACAATCAGCCCCAGCATTTT
V: TRBV29-1; D: TRBD1; length: 13; size: -; J: TRBJ2-7; CDR3: CSVDRTGGIEQYF; DNA: TGCAGCGTTGACCGCACAGGGGGCATCGAGCAGTACTTC
V: TRBV5-1; D: TRBD1; length: 16; size: -; J: TRBJ2-1; CDR3: CASSFSGQGADNEQFF; DNA: TGCGCCAGCAGCTTCTCAGGACAGGGTGCGGACAATGAGCAGTTCTTC
V: TRBV2; D: -; length: 15; size: -; J: TRBJ2-1; CDR3: CASSAGTRAYNEQFF; DNA: TGTGCCAGCAGCGCCGGGACACGAGCCTACAATGAGCAGTTCTTC
V: TRBV19; D: -; length: 20; size: many; J: TRBJ1-5; CDR3: CASSNPGDKTVFFSNQPQHF; DNA: TGTGCCAGTAGTAACCCTGGGGACAAGACCGTTTTCTTTAGCAATCAGCCCCAGCATTTT
V: TRBV29-1; D: TRBD1; length: 13; size: many; J: TRBJ1-6; CDR3: CSAREGGDSPLHF; DNA: TGCAGCGCCCGAGAAGGGGGCGATTCACCCCTCCACTTT
V: TRBV20-1; D: -; length: 13; size: few; J: TRBJ1-1; CDR3: CSASEVLNTEAFF; DNA: TGCAGTGCTAGCGAAGTTCTTAACACTGAAGCTTTCTTT
V: TRBV28; D: -; length: 16; size: -; J: TRBJ2-5; CDR3: CASSPRVPSGSGTQYF; DNA: TGTGCCAGCAGTCCGCGCGTACCTTCAGGGTCTGGGACCCAGTACTTC
V: TRBV2; D: TRBD1; length: 12; size: many; J: TRBJ1-1; CDR3: CASRRGLTEAFF; DNA: TGTGCCAGCAGAAGGGGGCTCACTGAAGCTTTCTTT
V: TRBV12-3/TRBV12-4; D: -; length: 15; size: many; J: TRBJ1-5; CDR3: CASRSGGGGNQPQHF; DNA: TGTGCCAGCAGGTCGGGGGGTGGAGGCAATCAGCCCCAGCATTTT
V: TRBV5-1; D: -; length: 15; size: many; J: TRBJ1-2; CDR3: CASSLSAVSNYGYTF; DNA: TGCGCCAGCAGCTTGAGCGCGGTATCAAACTATGGCTACACCTTC
V: TRBV5-1; D: TRBD2; length: 14; size: many; J: TRBJ2-7; CDR3: CASSLLAGDYEQYF; DNA: TGCGCCAGCAGCTTGCTAGCGGGGGATTACGAGCAGTACTTC
V: TRBV19; D: -; length: 16; size: -; J: TRBJ2-2; CDR3: CASSHRVGGITGELFF; DNA: TGTGCCAGTAGCCACCGAGTCGGGGGAATCACCGGGGAGCTGTTTTTT
V: TRBV7-9; D: -; length: 14; size: many; J: TRBJ1-4; CDR3: CASSLAQPSEKLFF; DNA: TGTGCCAGCAGCTTAGCCCAGCCAAGTGAAAAACTGTTTTTT
V: TRBV6-1; D: -; length: 16; size: few; J: TRBJ1-1; CDR3: CASSEWAGRSNTEAFF; DNA: TGTGCCAGCAGTGAATGGGCGGGACGCAGTAACACTGAAGCTTTCTTT
V: TRBV11-2; D: -; length: 13; size: -; J: TRBJ1-5; CDR3: CASSLERDQPQHF; DNA: TGTGCCAGCAGCTTAGAAAGGGATCAGCCCCAGCATTTT
V: TRBV9; D: -; length: 13; size: few; J: TRBJ2-1; CDR3: CASSVGLLGEQFF; DNA: TGTGCCAGCAGCGTAGGACTCCTCGGGGAGCAGTTCTTC
V: TRBV29-1; D: -; length: 13; size: many; J: TRBJ2-7; CDR3: CSVEDIRTYEQYF; DNA: TGCAGCGTTGAAGATATTCGGACCTACGAGCAGTACTTC
V: TRBV27; D: -; length: 17; size: few; J: TRBJ2-3; CDR3: CASSFAGPSTSTDTQYF; DNA: TGTGCCAGCAGTTTCGCCGGACCGTCAACCAGCACAGATACGCAGTATTTT
V: TRBV12-3/TRBV12-4; D: -; length: 13; size: -; J: TRBJ1-1; CDR3: CASSLFDATEAFF; DNA: TGTGCCAGCAGTTTATTCGATGCCACTGAAGCTTTCTTT
V: TRBV29-1; D: -; length: 13; size: -; J: TRBJ2-5; CDR3: CSVAGLHRETQYF; DNA: TGCAGCGTTGCCGGGCTGCATCGAGAGACCCAGTACTTC
V: TRBV30; D: -; length: 13; size: few; J: TRBJ1-4; CDR3: CAWSVSDYEKLFF; DNA: TGTGCCTGGAGTGTAAGTGACTATGAAAAACTGTTTTTT
V: TRBV20-1; D: -; length: 16; size: few; J: TRBJ2-1; CDR3: CSARDGIRVWSNEQFF; DNA: TGCAGTGCTAGAGATGGGATAAGGGTTTGGAGCAATGAGCAGTTCTTC
V: TRBV29-1; D: -; length: 13; size: many; J: TRBJ2-1; CDR3: CSASGLGGNEQFF; DNA: TGCAGCGCCTCCGGTTTGGGGGGCAATGAGCAGTTCTTC
V: TRBV7-2; D: TRBD1; length: 14; size: -; J: TRBJ1-6; CDR3: CASSQGQINSPLHF; DNA: TGTGCCAGCAGCCAGGGACAGATTAATTCACCCCTCCACTTT
V: TRBV4-1; D: TRBD1; length: 20; size: many; J: TRBJ1-5; CDR3: CASSQESRTGGIGSNQPQHF; DNA: TGCGCCAGCAGCCAAGAATCAAGGACAGGGGGCATCGGTAGCAATCAGCCCCAGCATTTT
V: TRBV18; D: -; length: 14; size: -; J: TRBJ1-4; CDR3: CASSPRGQDEKLFF; DNA: TGTGCCAGCTCACCACGCGGACAAGACGAAAAACTGTTTTTT
V: TRBV11-2; D: TRBD1; length: 15; size: many; J: TRBJ2-2; CDR3: CASSDWSQTGSELFF; DNA: TGTGCCAGCAGCGACTGGAGCCAGACAGGGTCGGAGCTGTTTTTT
V: TRBV20-1; D: -; length: 14; size: -; J: TRBJ2-7; CDR3: CSARPDTGYYEQYF; DNA: TGCAGTGCTAGACCCGACACCGGATACTACGAGCAGTACTTC
V: TRBV12-3/TRBV12-4; D: -; length: 14; size: few; J: TRBJ1-5; CDR3: CASSSIGGNQPQHF; DNA: TGTGCCAGCAGTTCAATTGGAGGGAATCAGCCCCAGCATTTT
V: TRBV29-1; D: -; length: 12; size: many; J: TRBJ2-5; CDR3: CSTEEGAETQYF; DNA: TGCAGCACCGAGGAGGGGGCGGAGACCCAGTACTTC
V: TRBV11-3; D: TRBD1; length: 15; size: many; J: TRBJ2-1; CDR3: CASSPSGTGLGEQFF; DNA: TGTGCCAGCAGCCCCTCCGGGACAGGGTTAGGTGAGCAGTTCTTC
V: TRBV7-9; D: -; length: 17; size: -; J: TRBJ2-7; CDR3: CASRQSSLRGVNYEQYF; DNA: TGTGCCAGCAGGCAGAGCTCCTTGAGGGGTGTTAACTACGAGCAGTACTTC
V: TRBV7-9; D: -; length: 15; size: many; J: TRBJ1-1; CDR3: CASSLVGQGHTEAFF; DNA: TGTGCCAGCAGCTTAGTTGGGCAGGGACACACTGAAGCTTTCTTT
V: TRBV5-1; D: TRBD1; length: 15; size: few; J: TRBJ1-3; CDR3: CASSPSTGNGNTIYF; DNA: TGCGCCAGCAGCCCTTCGACAGGGAATGGAAACACCATATATTTT
V: TRBV20-1; D: TRBD1; length: 14; size: -; J: TRBJ2-2; CDR3: CSAREGGSTGELFF; DNA: TGCAGTGCTAGAGAAGGGGGCAGCACCGGGGAGCTGTTTTTT
V: TRBV7-2; D: -; length: 15; size: many; J: TRBJ1-2; CDR3: CASSLEVRPTYGYTF; DNA: TGTGCCAGCAGCTTAGAGGTCAGGCCAACATATGGCTACACCTTC
V: TRBV9; D: TRBD1; length: 16; size: -; J: TRBJ2-3; CDR3: CASSVDNRGFTDTQYF; DNA: TGTGCCAGCAGCGTCGACAACAGGGGATTCACAGATACGCAGTATTTT
V: TRBV20-1; D: -; length: 15; size: many; J: TRBJ2-1; CDR3: CSARGLTGNYNEQFF; DNA: TGCAGTGCTAGAGGCCTTACCGGGAACTACAATGAGCAGTTCTTC
V: TRBV11-1; D: TRBD1; length: 16; size: -; J: TRBJ1-1; CDR3: CASSPRDRGSDTEAFF; DNA: TGTGCCAGCAGCCCCAGGGACAGGGGGAGCGACACTGAAGCTTTCTTT
V: TRBV18; D: -; length: 16; size: -; J: TRBJ1-2; CDR3: CASSPGLQGSIYGYTF; DNA: TGTGCCAGCTCACCGGGGTTACAGGGATCAATCTATGGCTACACCTTC